One and the same sample provided the 17 T cell receptor beta chains below, sequenced in a study of T cell changes during pregnancy in multiple sclerosis. The data were produced by immunoSEQ multiplex PCR, yet TCRdb's version contains in-frame clones alone and is incomplete. The sample shows 90,000 to 150,000 clones, approximately 94% of them seen only once. The sample was peripheral blood, taken before pregnancy. All receptors come from a female donor with multiple sclerosis, enrolled in a pregnancy study.

V gene TRBV10-2 combines with J gene TRBJ2-5, with D possibly TRBD2 on 5 matching bases. The germline CDR1 and CDR2 sequences are WSHSY and SAAADI. V was pared by 0 bases and J by 5 bases, with 16 bases between. This CDR3 is 16 amino acids long. CDR3 DNA: TGCGCCAGCAGTGAGTCGTACCCCGGACTTGCGGAGACCCAGTACTTC. Protein product: CASSESYPGLAETQYF.

V and J are TRBV21-1 and TRBJ2-1; whether TRBD2, the table's D call, matches the DNA was not checked. TRBV21-1 is a listed pseudogene. This CDR3 spans 16 amino acids. Written as DNA, the CDR3 is TGTGCCAGCAGCAAAGTCGCAAGGGACTGTCACAATGAGCAGTTCTTC. The encoded protein is CASSKVARDCHNEQFF.

V is TRBV27 and J is TRBJ2-7, with D possibly matching TRBD1 (5 bases). There are 14 residues in the CDR3. Germline CDR1 reads MNHEY; CDR2 reads SMNVEV (reference sequence). V lost 6 bases and J lost 3, with 15 bases in between. DNA of the CDR3: TGTGCCAGCAGGCCGACAGTAGCTCGCTACGAGCAGTACTTC. As protein: CASRPTVARYEQYF.

The V gene is TRBV19, the J gene TRBJ2-2; D may be TRBD2 (6 bases). Trimming stripped 7 bases from V and 0 bases from J, with 27 bases between. The CDR3 is made up of 20 amino acids. Germline CDR1 reads LNHDA; CDR2 reads SQIVND (reference sequence). The CDR3 nucleotides are TGTGCCAGTACCACCCCTCCTCGCGGGACTTTTGCTTCGAACACCGGGGAGCTGTTTTTT. Translating it yields CASTTPPRGTFASNTGELFF.

This rearrangement joins TRBV7-6 to TRBJ2-3; a possible D gene is TRBD1 (7 bases). Trimming pared 5 bases from V and 4 bases from J, leaving 16 bases between. Germline values: CDR1 SGHVS, CDR2 FNYEAQ. The length of the CDR3 is 15 residues. The CDR3 reads CASSPRTGGADTQYF. The CDR3 DNA reads TGTGCCAGCAGCCCGCGGACAGGAGGGGCAGATACGCAGTATTTT.

The V call is TRBV5-5, the J call TRBJ2-7; 8 nucleotides agree with TRBD1. CDR1 and CDR2 from the germline V gene are SGHKS and YYEKEE (reference sequence). V shed 0 bases, J shed 2 bases, and the junction held 1 base outside the gene matches. There are 14 residues in the CDR3. The CDR3 here is CASSLEQGAYEQYF. Here the CDR3 DNA reads TGTGCCAGCAGCTTGGAACAGGGGGCCTACGAGCAGTACTTC.

This chain joins TRBV23-1 and TRBJ2-1; the D gene is possibly TRBD1 (6 bases). TRBV23-1 is recorded as an ORF, its role being uncertain. With 6 bases removed from V and 14 bases from J, the gap between germline ends came to 20 bases. The CDR3 extends over 13 amino acids. As DNA, the CDR3 is TGCGCCAGCAGCCTAGATTTCAGGGGACGGGAGTTCTTC. Translation: CASSLDFRGREFF.

The rearrangement joins TRBV10-3 to TRBJ2-5, with D possibly matching TRBD1 (6 bases). V was trimmed by 6 bases and J by 5 bases, leaving 19 bases between them. CDR3 length equals 15 residues. Germline CDR1 is ENHRY and CDR2 is SYGVKD. This chain's CDR3 is CAISETGTRTETQYF. CDR3 nucleotides: TGTGCCATCAGCGAAACCGGGACAAGGACCGAGACCCAGTACTTC.

The chain is built from TRBV9 and TRBJ1-3; D is ambiguous. V was trimmed by 4 bases and J by 4 bases, leaving 12 bases between them. The CDR3 loop spans 14 amino acids. Germline V gene data show CDR1 as SGDLS and CDR2 as YYNGEE. CDR3 bases: TGTGCCAGCAGCATTACACCTCTGGGAAACACCATATATTTT. It is translated as CASSITPLGNTIYF.

The table lists this clone with a count of one. The chain combines TRBV30 with TRBJ2-5, with 10 bases fitting TRBD2. CDR1 is GTSNPN, CDR2 SVGIG, per germline (reference sequence). J lost 3 bases, V lost 0 bases, and 1 base had no gene match. The CDR3 length is 14 residues. CDR3 protein: CAWSVGLAEETQYF. CDR3 bases: TGTGCCTGGAGTGTCGGACTAGCGGAAGAGACCCAGTACTTC. Full variable domain (rest looked up from reference TRBV30 and TRBJ2-5): SQTIHQWPATLVQPVGSPLSLECTVEGTSNPNLYWYRQAAGRGLQLLFYSVGIGQISSEVPQNLSASRPQDRQFILSSKKLLLSDSGFYLCAWSVGLAEETQYFGPGTRLLVL.

V is TRBV2 and J is TRBJ2-5; 8 positions match TRBD2. The trim removed 9 bases at V and 5 bases at J, leaving 5 bases unmatched. The CDR3 runs 12 residues. Germline V lookup: CDR1 SNHLY, CDR2 FYNNEI. This chain's CDR3 is CASHPGGETQYF. In DNA form, the CDR3 reads TGTGCCAGTCATCCGGGAGGGGAGACCCAGTACTTC.

This clone was counted once. The chain uses TRBV6-1 and TRBJ1-1; D gene unclear. Germline V gene data show CDR1 as MNHNS and CDR2 as SASEGT. V was pared by 2 bases and J by 5 bases, with 12 bases between. The length of the CDR3 is 14 residues. The CDR3, as DNA: TGTGCCAGCAGTGAACCTGGGAGGCGGACTGAAGCTTTCTTT. Its protein product is CASSEPGRRTEAFF.

CDR3 DNA sequence: TGTGCCAGCAGCTTATATTATCAGGCGGGGAACAAGCCCCAGCATTTT. Its protein is CASSLYYQAGNKPQHF. This chain connects TRBV7-2 to TRBJ1-5; the D is unclear. The length of the CDR3 is 16 residues. The germline V and J ends were trimmed by 2 bases and 8 bases, with 19 bases remaining between them. From germline, CDR1 is SGHTA and CDR2 FQGNSA.

The V call is TRBV9, the J call TRBJ2-3; 10 bases are shared with TRBD2. This CDR3 has 16 residues. V lost 0 bases and J lost 2; bases outside the gene matches: 3. CDR1 is SGDLS, CDR2 YYNGEE, per germline. DNA for the CDR3: TGTGCCAGCAGCGTAGGTACTAGCGGGAACACAGATACGCAGTATTTT. This sequence encodes CASSVGTSGNTDTQYF.

This sequence joins TRBV5-8 and TRBJ2-7, with TRBD1 matching over 11 bases. Germline loops: CDR1 SGHTS, CDR2 YDEGEE. This CDR3 comprises 16 residues. V lost 4 bases, J lost 5 bases, and 11 bases stayed unmatched. CDR3 in amino acids: CASSGRDRGSRDEQYF. CDR3 sequence (DNA): TGTGCCAGCAGCGGCCGGGACAGGGGGAGTAGGGACGAGCAGTACTTC.

This clone was observed a single time. The CDR3 spells CSVVDSTALGYGYTF. The DNA for the CDR3 is TGCAGCGTTGTCGATAGTACGGCCCTAGGCTATGGCTACACCTTC. This rearrangement joins TRBV29-1 to TRBJ1-2; D unresolved. Trimming removed 4 bases from V and 4 bases from J, with 19 bases in between. Per the germline V gene, CDR1 is SQVTM and CDR2 is ANQGSEA. This CDR3 has 15 residues.

J is TRBJ2-3 and V is TRBV6-4; the D gene is possibly TRBD2 (7 bases). The CDR3 runs 15 residues. Trimming cost V 3 bases and J 2 bases, with 12 bases left between them. Germline V CDR1 and CDR2: MRHNA, SNTAGT. Written as DNA, the CDR3 is TGTGCCAGCAGTGAAGGCGGGGGCAACACAGATACGCAGTATTTT. As protein: CASSEGGGNTDTQYF.